This entry features one T cell receptor (beta chain) sequence. What it binds is unknown. Documented time point: late sampling 161 to 241 days after vaccination in three convalescent patients. Sample treatment: 10-day PBMC culture with coronavirus spike peptide pools or control peptides (ViraFEST assay). TCR sequencing followed the expansion of antigen-specific T cells with peptide pools in ViraFEST. Negative-selection isolation of CD4+ T cells was performed after 10 to 11 days of culture. Cultured CD4+ T cell DNA underwent sequencing with the Oncomine TCR Beta short-read assay. Cultured CD4+ T cells yielded the extracted genomic DNA. TCRdb reprocessed the PCR reads with MiXCR, giving one entry per CDR3 protein. Among some 25,000 distinct CDR3 sequences listed, 30% were seen once. This entry belongs to a study of vaccination and CD4 T cells after COVID-19. Across the whole study: As their vaccination, participants received two doses of either BNT162b2 or mRNA-1273 vaccine.

CDR3 size: 17 residues. From germline, CDR1 is MDHEN and CDR2 SYDVKM. The V and J ends lost 6 bases and 0 bases, in that order; junction bases with no gene match: 8. The sequencing here drew on CD4+ T cells from blood, cultured in vitro, taken about 7 months after SARS-CoV-2 vaccination. This chain uses TRBV28 with TRBJ2-6; 7 bases align to TRBD1. This receptor was taken from a human donor who had recovered from COVID-19. The DNA for the CDR3 is TGTGCCAGCAGGCTCACGGGACAGTTCTCTGGGGCCAACGTCCTGACTTTC. Translating it yields CASRLTGQFSGANVLTF.